The rows below give T cell receptor beta chains drawn from one sample of a study of OX40 agonist ivuxolimab in advanced cancers. The data were produced by immunoSEQ multiplex PCR, yet TCRdb's version contains in-frame clones alone and is incomplete. The data contain tens of thousands of clones, about 88% of them singletons. This specimen consisted of CD4+ or CD8+ T cells sorted from blood, obtained in a trial of the OX40 agonist ivuxolimab. All receptors derive from an adult with an advanced solid tumor such as melanoma, head and neck, liver or kidney cancer. Each CDR3 is given with its conserved first and last residue. Each record gives: V gene, D gene, clone size, J gene, CDR3 protein, CDR3 DNA. A D gene is named only where the DNA matches it firmly. Clone size appears in some rows only: once, few, many, or a class for an expanded clone.

V: TRBV27; D: TRBD1; size: .; J: TRBJ2-1; CDR3: CASRDRGSYNEQFF; DNA: TGTGCCAGCAGGGACAGGGGCTCCTACAATGAGCAGTTCTTC
V: TRBV11-1; D: TRBD1; size: .; J: TRBJ1-2; CDR3: CASSFGTGTQGYTF; DNA: TGTGCCAGCAGCTTCGGGACAGGGACGCAAGGCTACACCTTC
V: TRBV5-1; D: .; size: .; J: TRBJ1-3; CDR3: CASSLSGNPGNTIYF; DNA: TGCGCCAGCAGCTTGTCGGGGAACCCTGGAAACACCATATATTTT
V: TRBV27; D: TRBD1; size: .; J: TRBJ2-3; CDR3: CASGPGTGVDTQYF; DNA: TGTGCCAGCGGGCCGGGGACAGGGGTGGATACGCAGTATTTT
V: TRBV19; D: .; size: .; J: TRBJ1-2; CDR3: CASSIEGRGYTF; DNA: TGTGCCAGTAGTATAGAGGGCAGAGGCTACACCTTC
V: TRBV20-1; D: .; size: .; J: TRBJ2-3; CDR3: CSASQVDTQYF; DNA: TGCAGTGCTAGTCAGGTAGATACGCAGTATTTT
V: TRBV28; D: .; size: .; J: TRBJ1-5; CDR3: CASSLPNQPQHF; DNA: TGTGCCAGCAGTTTGCCCAATCAGCCCCAGCATTTT
V: TRBV2; D: .; size: few; J: TRBJ1-4; CDR3: CASIVGGRGEKLFF; DNA: TGTGCCAGCATCGTCGGGGGACGGGGTGAAAAACTGTTTTTT
V: TRBV2; D: .; size: few; J: TRBJ1-6; CDR3: CASSGNNSPLHF; DNA: TGTGCCAGCAGCGGGAATAATTCACCCCTCCACTTT
V: TRBV15; D: TRBD2; size: .; J: TRBJ2-3; CDR3: CATSRYGGASTDTQYF; DNA: TGTGCCACCAGCAGATACGGGGGGGCTAGCACAGATACGCAGTATTTT
V: TRBV27; D: .; size: .; J: TRBJ1-4; CDR3: CASSKTRAGGEKLFF; DNA: TGTGCCAGCAGCAAAACCCGGGCCGGGGGGGAAAAACTGTTTTTT
V: TRBV2; D: TRBD1; size: .; J: TRBJ1-6; CDR3: CASNWDRNSPLHF; DNA: TGTGCCAGCAATTGGGACAGAAATTCACCCCTCCACTTT
V: TRBV7-2; D: TRBD1; size: .; J: TRBJ2-7; CDR3: CASSRSGTGGKEQYF; DNA: TGTGCCAGCAGCCGCTCCGGGACAGGGGGAAAGGAGCAGTACTTC
V: TRBV2; D: TRBD1; size: .; J: TRBJ1-4; CDR3: CASKRGQTNEKLFF; DNA: TGTGCCAGCAAAAGGGGGCAAACTAATGAAAAACTGTTTTTT
V: TRBV7-8; D: .; size: few; J: TRBJ2-3; CDR3: CASSPIVPSTDTQYF; DNA: TGTGCCAGCAGCCCAATAGTCCCCAGCACAGATACGCAGTATTTT
V: TRBV6-1; D: .; size: .; J: TRBJ2-3; CDR3: CASSLDSTSTDTQYF; DNA: TGTGCCAGCAGTCTCGACAGCACTAGCACAGATACGCAGTATTTT
V: TRBV11-3; D: .; size: .; J: TRBJ2-1; CDR3: CASSYLGYNEQFF; DNA: TGTGCCAGCAGCTATCTTGGATACAATGAGCAGTTCTTC
V: TRBV18; D: .; size: once; J: TRBJ1-1; CDR3: CASSPTANTEAFF; DNA: TGTGCCAGCTCACCGACAGCGAACACTGAAGCTTTCTTT
V: TRBV2; D: TRBD1; size: .; J: TRBJ2-5; CDR3: CASRRDRGTQYF; DNA: TGTGCCAGCAGGCGGGACAGGGGGACCCAGTACTTC
V: TRBV7-9; D: .; size: .; J: TRBJ2-5; CDR3: CASSFLLSGQQETQYF; DNA: TGTGCCAGCAGCTTTCTGCTCAGCGGGCAACAAGAGACCCAGTACTTC
V: TRBV6-6; D: .; size: .; J: TRBJ1-1; CDR3: CASSYLWNTEAFF; DNA: TGTGCCAGCAGTTACCTCTGGAACACTGAAGCTTTCTTT
V: TRBV7-9; D: .; size: .; J: TRBJ1-2; CDR3: CASSLFGGMGNYGYTF; DNA: TGTGCCAGCAGCTTATTTGGCGGAATGGGGAACTATGGCTACACCTTC
V: TRBV30; D: .; size: .; J: TRBJ1-2; CDR3: CAWRDNYGYTF; DNA: TGTGCCTGGAGGGATAACTATGGCTACACCTTC
V: TRBV2; D: .; size: .; J: TRBJ2-7; CDR3: CASLPSTSRDEQYF; DNA: TGTGCCAGCCTCCCCTCGACCAGTCGGGACGAGCAGTACTTC
V: TRBV2; D: .; size: .; J: TRBJ2-2; CDR3: CASRRQPSNTGELFF; DNA: TGTGCCAGCAGACGACAGCCATCGAACACCGGGGAGCTGTTTTTT
V: TRBV5-6; D: .; size: .; J: TRBJ1-2; CDR3: CASTPRGAGYGYTF; DNA: TGTGCCAGCACCCCGCGGGGGGCGGGCTATGGCTACACCTTC
V: TRBV10-2; D: TRBD1; size: .; J: TRBJ1-1; CDR3: CASRETGTGLDTEAFF; DNA: TGCGCCAGCAGGGAGACCGGGACAGGGCTGGACACTGAAGCTTTCTTT
V: TRBV18; D: .; size: .; J: TRBJ1-2; CDR3: CASSAAFNYGYTF; DNA: TGTGCCAGCTCAGCTGCATTCAACTATGGCTACACCTTC
V: TRBV4-1; D: .; size: .; J: TRBJ2-5; CDR3: CASSGTLQETQYF; DNA: TGCGCCAGCAGCGGGACATTGCAAGAGACCCAGTACTTC
V: TRBV27; D: .; size: .; J: TRBJ2-2; CDR3: CASRTNTGELFF; DNA: TGTGCCAGCAGAACGAACACCGGGGAGCTGTTTTTT
V: TRBV7-9; D: TRBD1; size: .; J: TRBJ1-3; CDR3: CASSTPGTGTAITGNTIYF; DNA: TGTGCCAGCAGCACTCCCGGGACAGGGACAGCAATAACTGGAAACACCATATATTTT
V: TRBV4-2; D: TRBD2; size: .; J: TRBJ2-3; CDR3: CASSQVASGGTTDTQYF; DNA: TGTGCCAGCAGCCAAGTAGCTAGCGGGGGGACCACAGATACGCAGTATTTT
V: TRBV7-9; D: TRBD2; size: .; J: TRBJ2-1; CDR3: CASSWGGRSSYNEQFF; DNA: TGTGCCAGCAGCTGGGGGGGGAGAAGCTCCTACAATGAGCAGTTCTTC
V: TRBV13; D: .; size: .; J: TRBJ1-1; CDR3: CASSSQGLLNTETFF; DNA: TGTGCCAGCAGCTCACAAGGACTGCTTAACACTGAAACTTTCTTT
V: TRBV4-1; D: TRBD1; size: .; J: TRBJ2-7; CDR3: CASSPGTGVPYEQYF; DNA: TGCGCCAGCAGCCCCGGGACAGGGGTCCCGTACGAGCAGTACTTC
V: TRBV9; D: .; size: .; J: TRBJ1-2; CDR3: CASSDGNYGYTF; DNA: TGTGCCAGCAGCGATGGTAACTATGGCTACACCTTC
V: TRBV15; D: .; size: .; J: TRBJ1-1; CDR3: CATSRDLREATEAFF; DNA: TGTGCCACCAGCAGAGACCTCAGGGAGGCCACTGAAGCTTTCTTT
V: TRBV5-1; D: .; size: .; J: TRBJ2-5; CDR3: CASSSSALSETQYF; DNA: TGCGCCAGCAGCTCCTCTGCTTTGTCGGAGACCCAGTACTTC
V: TRBV6-5; D: TRBD1; size: .; J: TRBJ1-6; CDR3: CASSYKGARGNSPLHF; DNA: TGTGCCAGCAGTTATAAGGGGGCTCGTGGAAATTCACCCCTCCACTTT
V: TRBV18; D: .; size: .; J: TRBJ2-1; CDR3: CASSPDGTANNEQFF; DNA: TGTGCCAGCTCACCTGATGGGACGGCTAACAATGAGCAGTTCTTC
V: TRBV19; D: .; size: .; J: TRBJ1-5; CDR3: CASSYSGSNQPQHF; DNA: TGTGCCAGTAGCTATTCGGGGAGCAATCAGCCCCAGCATTTT
V: TRBV29-1; D: .; size: .; J: TRBJ1-2; CDR3: CSVGQGEVTF; DNA: TGCAGCGTTGGGCAGGGCGAAGTAACCTTC
V: TRBV4-1; D: TRBD2; size: .; J: TRBJ2-1; CDR3: CASSQATRGGQNEQFF; DNA: TGCGCCAGCAGCCAAGCCACGCGGGGGGGCCAGAATGAGCAGTTCTTC
V: TRBV5-4; D: .; size: once; J: TRBJ2-3; CDR3: CASSFAGIGTDTQYF; DNA: TGTGCCAGCAGCTTCGCAGGGATCGGCACAGATACGCAGTATTTT
V: TRBV18; D: .; size: .; J: TRBJ2-1; CDR3: CASSPRQSHYNEQFF; DNA: TGTGCCAGCTCACCACGGCAGAGCCACTACAATGAGCAGTTCTTC
V: TRBV6-1; D: .; size: .; J: TRBJ2-5; CDR3: CASIRSGAGETQYF; DNA: TGTGCCAGCATAAGATCGGGGGCAGGAGAGACCCAGTACTTC
V: TRBV19; D: TRBD1; size: few; J: TRBJ1-5; CDR3: CATGGTGAFNQPQHF; DNA: TGTGCCACTGGGGGGACAGGGGCCTTCAATCAGCCCCAGCATTTT
V: TRBV5-5; D: .; size: .; J: TRBJ1-2; CDR3: CASSLGPTGRPGYGYTF; DNA: TGTGCCAGCAGCTTGGGGCCGACAGGACGACCTGGGTATGGCTACACCTTC
V: TRBV7-2; D: .; size: .; J: TRBJ1-1; CDR3: CASSLGLRDLGTEAFF; DNA: TGTGCCAGCAGCTTGGGACTAAGGGATTTGGGCACTGAAGCTTTCTTT
V: TRBV5-6; D: .; size: .; J: TRBJ2-7; CDR3: CASSLETPYEQYF; DNA: TGTGCCAGCAGCTTGGAGACACCCTACGAGCAGTACTTC
V: TRBV27; D: .; size: .; J: TRBJ1-6; CDR3: CASGKPSSYNSPLHF; DNA: TGTGCCAGCGGCAAACCCTCCTCCTATAATTCACCCCTCCACTTT
V: TRBV5-1; D: TRBD1; size: .; J: TRBJ1-5; CDR3: CASSLGDRVSNQPQHF; DNA: TGCGCCAGCAGCCTGGGTGACAGGGTTAGCAATCAGCCCCAGCATTTT
V: TRBV2; D: .; size: .; J: TRBJ2-6; CDR3: CASRRDLRRANVLTF; DNA: TGTGCCAGCAGAAGGGACCTCCGCCGGGCCAACGTCCTGACTTTC